This entry lists 5 T cell receptor beta chains sequenced from one sample in a study of T cells after yellow fever vaccination (dated by TCRdb to the late 2010s). What this sample's treatment or condition label stands for: live attenuated yellow fever vaccine strain. Library creation used 5' RACE. Sequencing was carried out with an Illumina HiSeq 2500. TCRdb reprocessed the public reads (quality trimming at Q25 with fastp, clone calling with MiXCR) and kept in-frame beta chains. Identical CDR3 protein sequences are pooled into one entry, listed with their most common genes and DNA. Present in this sample are about 550,000 distinct CDR3 sequences, 15% to 20% of which were seen just once. The ten largest account for over 11% of the sample. Source: PBMCs, taken 15 days after the yellow fever booster vaccination. Receptors were obtained from a young man who received the YFV17D yellow fever vaccine.

V is TRBV29-1 and J is TRBJ2-3, with D possibly TRBD1 on 7 matching bases. V lost 5 bases, J lost 0 bases, and 15 bases lay in between. Germline CDR1 is SQVTM and CDR2 is ANQGSEA. The CDR3 is 15 amino acids. CDR3 in DNA: TGCAGCGTTTCACCAGGGGGGACTAGCACAGATACGCAGTATTTT. It yields the protein CSVSPGGTSTDTQYF.

The V call is TRBV12-3 or TRBV12-4, the J call TRBJ2-5; possibly TRBD1 for D (5 bases). The V end lost 0 bases, the J end lost 2 bases, and 10 bases lay between the germline ends. This CDR3 region has 15 residues. The CDR3 DNA reads as TGTGCCAGCAGTTTAGCCCTCAGGGTGCAAGAGACCCAGTACTTC. It is translated as CASSLALRVQETQYF.

This clonotype was seen only a few times. The chain combines TRBV20-1 with TRBJ2-2; D is undetermined. CDR3 length: 18 amino acids. Germline CDR1 DFQATT, CDR2 SNEGSKA (reference sequence). V was shortened by 0 bases and J by 0 bases, with 17 bases between the two germline ends. The CDR3 loop reads CSARDSLRTITNTGELFF. CDR3 bases: TGCAGTGCTAGAGATAGCCTGCGAACCATTACGAACACCGGGGAGCTGTTTTTT.

This clonotype was seen a handful of times. The chain is built from TRBV5-6 and TRBJ2-1; either TRBD1 or TRBD2 may fit D (5 bases each). This CDR3 spans 14 amino acids. V was pared by 4 bases and J by 5 bases, with 13 bases between. The germline V gene encodes CDR1 SGHDT and CDR2 YYEEEE. CDR3 nucleotides: TGTGCCAGCAGCCGCCGGGACGGAAACAATGAGCAGTTCTTC. It is translated as CASSRRDGNNEQFF.

The V call is TRBV29-1, the J call TRBJ1-1; 10 bases fit TRBD1. CDR1 and CDR2 from the germline V gene are SQVTM and ANQGSEA. Trimming at V came to 7 bases and at J to 5 bases, leaving 1 base not matched to a gene. The CDR3 is made up of 11 amino acids. The CDR3 DNA reads as TGCAGCGGGGGACAGGGGACTGAAGCTTTCTTT. Amino acid sequence: CSGGQGTEAFF. Using reference TRBV29-1 and TRBJ1-1 for the parts outside the CDR3, the full variable domain is SAVISQKPSRDICQRGTSLTIQCQVDSQVTMMFWYRQQPGQSLTLIATANQGSEATYESGFVIDKFPISRPNLTFSTLTVSNMSPEDSSIYLCSGGQGTEAFFGQGTRLTVV.